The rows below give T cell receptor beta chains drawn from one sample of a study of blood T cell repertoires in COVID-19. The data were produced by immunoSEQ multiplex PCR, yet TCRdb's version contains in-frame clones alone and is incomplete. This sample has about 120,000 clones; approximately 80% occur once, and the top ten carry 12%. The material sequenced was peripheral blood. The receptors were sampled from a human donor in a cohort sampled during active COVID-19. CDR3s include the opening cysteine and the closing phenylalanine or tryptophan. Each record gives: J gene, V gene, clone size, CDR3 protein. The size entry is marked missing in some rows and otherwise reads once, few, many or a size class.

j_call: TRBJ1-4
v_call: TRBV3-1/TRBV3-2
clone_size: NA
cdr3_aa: CASSQRGGPLNEKLFF

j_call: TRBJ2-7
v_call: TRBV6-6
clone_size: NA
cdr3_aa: CASSNTYEQYF

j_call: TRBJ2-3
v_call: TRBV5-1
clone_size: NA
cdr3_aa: CASSLGTSGGTDTQYF

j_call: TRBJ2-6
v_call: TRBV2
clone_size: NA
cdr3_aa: CASTRTGSQGGANVLTF

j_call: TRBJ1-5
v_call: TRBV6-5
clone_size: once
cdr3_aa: CASRDRGLSNQPQHF

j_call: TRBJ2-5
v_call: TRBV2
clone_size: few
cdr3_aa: CASARRGQSVETQYF

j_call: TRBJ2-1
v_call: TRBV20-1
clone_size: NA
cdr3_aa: CSVAGEGQFF

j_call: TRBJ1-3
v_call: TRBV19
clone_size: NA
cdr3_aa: CASSTRTGGPGNTIYF

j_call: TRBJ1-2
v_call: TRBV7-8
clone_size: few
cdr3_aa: CASGTGLFYGYTF

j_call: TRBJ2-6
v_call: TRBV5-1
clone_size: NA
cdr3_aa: CASSLVAVRGFGANVLTF

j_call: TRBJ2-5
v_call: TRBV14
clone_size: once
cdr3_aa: CASSQAYGSLLPQETQYF

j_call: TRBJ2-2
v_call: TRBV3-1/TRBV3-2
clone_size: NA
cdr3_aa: CASSIRTGVHTGELFF

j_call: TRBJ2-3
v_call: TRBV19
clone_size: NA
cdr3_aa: CASSISGGTTDTQYF

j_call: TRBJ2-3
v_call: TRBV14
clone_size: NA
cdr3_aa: CASSHPWDRAVDTQYF

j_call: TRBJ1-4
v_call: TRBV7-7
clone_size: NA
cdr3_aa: CASSPGTGLNEKLFF

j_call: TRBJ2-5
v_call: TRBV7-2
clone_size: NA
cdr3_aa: CASGTSGGNLQETQYF

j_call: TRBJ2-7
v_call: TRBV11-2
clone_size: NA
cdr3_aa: CASSLGPRGEQYF

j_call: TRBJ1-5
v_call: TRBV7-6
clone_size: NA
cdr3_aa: CASSSDRGQRSNQPQHF

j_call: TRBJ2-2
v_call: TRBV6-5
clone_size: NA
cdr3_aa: CATVKNRGELFF

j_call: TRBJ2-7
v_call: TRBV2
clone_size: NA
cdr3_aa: CASSLPPGGSYEQYF

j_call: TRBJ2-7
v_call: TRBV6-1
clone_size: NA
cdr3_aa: CASSEYTYEQYF

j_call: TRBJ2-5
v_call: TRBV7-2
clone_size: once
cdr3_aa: CASSNGQGARETQYF

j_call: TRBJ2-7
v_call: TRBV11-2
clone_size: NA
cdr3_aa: CASSLVAHSYEQYF

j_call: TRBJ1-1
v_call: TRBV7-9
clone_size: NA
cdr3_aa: CASSLVAIEAFF